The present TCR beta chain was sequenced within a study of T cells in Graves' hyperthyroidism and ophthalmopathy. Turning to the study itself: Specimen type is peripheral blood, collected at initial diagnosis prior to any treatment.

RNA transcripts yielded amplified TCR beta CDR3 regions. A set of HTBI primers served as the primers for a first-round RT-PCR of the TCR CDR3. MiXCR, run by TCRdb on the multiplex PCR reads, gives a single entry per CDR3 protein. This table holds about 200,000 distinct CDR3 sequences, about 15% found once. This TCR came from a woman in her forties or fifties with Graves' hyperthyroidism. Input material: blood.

DNA of the CDR3: TGTGCCAGTAGTCCTGGAGAGGGCCCGGGGAACACCATATATTTT. Translating it yields CASSPGEGPGNTIYF. The V gene is TRBV19, the J gene TRBJ1-3; D is unresolved. This CDR3 spans 15 amino acids. Looked up from germline, CDR1 is LNHDA and CDR2 is SQIVND (reference sequence). Trimming stripped 5 bases from V and 7 bases from J, with 18 bases between.